The rows below give T cell receptor beta chains drawn from one sample of a study of blood T cells in healthy people across ages. TCRdb redid the calling of the 5' RACE reads with MiXCR, one entry per CDR3 protein. The sample lists about 1.6 million distinct CDR3 sequences; 30% to 35% were seen once. The specimen sequenced was blood. The receptors come from a woman in her twenties or thirties in good health. CDR3s include the opening cysteine and the closing phenylalanine or tryptophan. The D gene is left open where the match is weak. Only some rows state a clone size, as once, few, many or a class for expanded clones.

v_call,clone_size,j_call,d_call,cdr3_aa,cdr3_nt
TRBV20-1,.,TRBJ2-7,.,CSASGLFGDEQYF,TGCAGTGCTAGTGGACTGTTCGGCGACGAGCAGTACTTC
TRBV28,.,TRBJ2-3,.,CASSPRGAGADTQYF,TGTGCCAGCAGCCCAAGGGGCGCCGGGGCAGATACGCAGTATTTT
TRBV20-1,.,TRBJ1-2,.,CRAHPTGPGGYTF,TGCCGTGCGCACCCGACAGGACCGGGCGGCTACACCTTC
TRBV20-1,.,TRBJ1-2,.,CSARDWKGVYGYTF,TGCAGTGCTAGAGATTGGAAAGGGGTCTATGGCTACACCTTC
TRBV6-1,.,TRBJ2-7,.,CASSEARRQRLYEQYF,TGTGCCAGCAGTGAAGCGAGGAGACAGAGGCTTTACGAGCAGTACTTC
TRBV12-3/TRBV12-4,.,TRBJ2-7,.,CASNKNSAPYEQYF,TGTGCCAGCAACAAGAATAGCGCCCCCTACGAGCAGTACTTC
TRBV5-1,many,TRBJ2-1,TRBD2,CASSRSPSGSLVEQFF,TGCGCCAGCAGCAGATCCCCTAGCGGGAGTTTGGTTGAGCAGTTCTTC
TRBV20-1,once,TRBJ2-7,TRBD1,CSVNRQGTIYEQYF,TGCAGTGTTAACAGACAGGGAACCATCTACGAGCAGTACTTC
TRBV5-1,few,TRBJ2-3,TRBD2,CASSRTTSGGSTDTQYF,TGCGCCAGCAGCCGTACTACTAGCGGGGGGAGCACAGATACGCAGTATTTT
TRBV7-2,many,TRBJ2-1,.,CASSLVGGTYNEQFF,TGTGCCAGCAGCTTAGTTGGAGGGACCTACAATGAGCAGTTCTTC
TRBV7-3,.,TRBJ2-2,.,CASSLSTTGELFF,TGTGCCAGCAGCCTCTCCACCACCGGGGAGCTGTTTTTT
TRBV20-1,few,TRBJ2-7,TRBD1,CSARKTGTGIYEQYF,TGCAGTGCTAGAAAGACCGGGACAGGGATCTACGAGCAGTACTTC
TRBV30,.,TRBJ2-1,TRBD2,CAWSVRAGRDNEQFF,TGTGCCTGGAGTGTTAGAGCGGGGAGGGACAATGAGCAGTTCTTC
TRBV5-1,few,TRBJ2-4,TRBD1,CASSPGTGGKPMQYF,TGCGCCAGCAGCCCTGGGACAGGGGGCAAACCGATGCAGTACTTC
TRBV20-1,.,TRBJ1-2,.,CSARAVSGRGYTF,TGCAGTGCTAGAGCAGTCTCGGGAAGGGGCTACACCTTC
TRBV20-1,.,TRBJ1-5,.,CSARDTRNSNQPQHF,TGCAGTGCTAGAGACACCAGGAATAGCAATCAGCCCCAGCATTTT
TRBV4-2,few,TRBJ2-1,TRBD2,CASSQVLWEGPYNEQFF,TGTGCCAGCAGCCAAGTCCTTTGGGAGGGCCCCTACAATGAGCAGTTCTTC
TRBV7-9,few,TRBJ1-2,.,CASSLEVRGYTF,TGTGCCAGCAGCTTAGAAGTCCGTGGCTACACCTTC
TRBV4-2,.,TRBJ1-4,.,CASSQDLFGEKLFF,TGTGCCAGCAGCCAAGACCTTTTCGGGGAAAAACTGTTTTTT
TRBV5-1,few,TRBJ1-6,.,CASSLDRLNSPLHF,TGCGCCAGCAGCTTGGATCGACTTAATTCACCCCTCCACTTT
TRBV7-8,.,TRBJ2-7,.,CASAHDREWISYEQYF,TGTGCCAGCGCACATGATAGGGAGTGGATCTCCTACGAGCAGTACTTC
TRBV13,once,TRBJ1-1,.,CACSLFRDTEAFF,TGTGCCTGCAGTCTCTTTCGGGACACTGAAGCTTTCTTT
TRBV28,few,TRBJ2-7,TRBD2,CASSLGGKRGYEQYF,TGTGCCAGCAGTTTAGGGGGTAAGCGGGGCTACGAGCAGTACTTC
TRBV4-2,.,TRBJ2-5,TRBD1,CASSPLPDRGTGVETQYF,TGTGCCAGCAGCCCTTTACCTGACAGGGGGACGGGCGTTGAGACCCAGTACTTC
TRBV20-1,.,TRBJ2-5,TRBD2,CSGAGGNQETQYF,TGCAGTGGGGCGGGAGGGAACCAAGAGACCCAGTACTTC
TRBV7-3,.,TRBJ2-3,.,CASSSTRGQGLADTQYF,TGTGCCAGCAGCTCCACCCGGGGACAGGGACTAGCAGATACGCAGTATTTT
TRBV12-3/TRBV12-4,few,TRBJ2-7,TRBD1,CASSLWTGSNEQYF,TGTGCCAGCAGTCTTTGGACAGGGTCCAACGAGCAGTACTTC
TRBV5-1,.,TRBJ1-1,.,CASSWQVNTEAFF,TGCGCCAGCAGTTGGCAGGTGAACACTGAAGCTTTCTTT
TRBV9,few,TRBJ2-3,TRBD2,CASSFRLAGPTDTQYF,TGTGCCAGCAGCTTTAGACTAGCGGGGCCCACAGATACGCAGTATTTT
TRBV5-1,few,TRBJ2-3,.,CASSLNRVEDTQYF,TGCGCCAGCAGCTTGAACAGGGTTGAAGATACGCAGTATTTT
TRBV10-1,few,TRBJ2-7,TRBD2,CASRDSGGPNEQYF,TGCGCCAGCAGGGACAGCGGGGGACCGAACGAGCAGTACTTC
TRBV5-1,.,TRBJ2-5,.,CASSLAANAGQYF,TGCGCCAGCAGCTTGGCGGCCAATGCTGGGCAGTACTTC
TRBV12-3/TRBV12-4,.,TRBJ1-6,TRBD1,CASGGQGGSPLHF,TGTGCCAGCGGGGGACAGGGTGGTTCACCCCTCCACTTT
TRBV27,few,TRBJ1-5,.,CASSPSRGDLDQPQHF,TGTGCCAGCAGTCCATCCAGGGGCGACCTTGATCAGCCCCAGCATTTT
TRBV7-9,few,TRBJ2-1,TRBD2,CASSVPQGLAGGRWVHEQFF,TGTGCCAGCAGCGTCCCGCAGGGACTAGCGGGGGGACGCTGGGTCCATGAGCAGTTCTTC
TRBV20-1,few,TRBJ2-7,.,CSAREPPGFHEQYF,TGCAGTGCTAGAGAGCCTCCAGGTTTTCACGAGCAGTACTTC
TRBV21-1,once,TRBJ2-1,.,CANNPGTSGRERNEQFF,TGTGCCAACAATCCCGGGACTAGCGGGAGGGAACGCAATGAGCAGTTCTTC
TRBV5-1,few,TRBJ2-1,.,CASSNLDTEQFF,TGCGCCAGCAGCAACCTAGACACTGAGCAGTTCTTC
TRBV11-3,.,TRBJ2-3,TRBD1,CASSLRQGAGATDTQYF,TGTGCCAGCAGCTTAAGACAGGGGGCCGGGGCAACAGATACGCAGTATTTT
TRBV12-3/TRBV12-4,.,TRBJ2-7,TRBD2,CASSLLAGAPEQYF,TGTGCCAGCAGTCTACTAGCGGGGGCCCCCGAGCAGTACTTC
TRBV4-1,few,TRBJ2-7,.,CASSQGRGGKGYEQYF,TGCGCCAGCAGCCAAGGTCGAGGCGGGAAAGGCTACGAGCAGTACTTC
TRBV20-1,few,TRBJ2-5,TRBD2,CSAYSVLAGGRETQYF,TGCAGTGCTTACTCCGTGTTAGCGGGGGGCAGAGAGACCCAGTACTTC
TRBV27,.,TRBJ2-1,.,CASSLSSVGLGEQFF,TGTGCCAGCAGTTTATCCAGCGTGGGCCTGGGGGAGCAGTTCTTC
TRBV6-1,.,TRBJ2-3,TRBD2,CASTAGTSGGPISDTQYF,TGTGCCAGCACCGCCGGGACTAGCGGGGGGCCTATCTCCGATACGCAGTATTTT
TRBV5-1,.,TRBJ2-7,.,CVSSYSGTAGYEQYF,TGCGTCAGCAGCTATTCCGGGACGGCAGGCTACGAGCAGTACTTC
TRBV9,.,TRBJ2-7,.,CASSGKSSYEQYF,TGTGCCAGCAGCGGAAAGAGCTCCTACGAGCAGTACTTC
TRBV20-1,.,TRBJ2-7,TRBD2,CSASGTSGGEAYEQYF,TGCAGTGCTAGCGGGACTAGCGGGGGGGAGGCCTACGAGCAGTACTTC
TRBV9,many,TRBJ2-3,.,CASSVGGQEEDTQYF,TGTGCCAGCAGCGTAGGAGGGCAGGAGGAAGATACGCAGTATTTT
TRBV29-1,many,TRBJ2-7,TRBD1,CSARQGWYEQYF,TGCAGCGCCCGACAGGGTTGGTACGAGCAGTACTTC